Listed below are T cell receptor beta chains from one sample, sequenced in a study of T cells after yellow fever vaccination. TCRdb recomputed calls from the 5' RACE reads with MiXCR, one row per CDR3 protein. Counted here are about 26,000 distinct CDR3 sequences, 4% to 5% occurring once; the ten biggest clones make up roughly 34%. Specimen: PBMCs, either bulk or a sorted T-cell subset (CD4+, CD8+, memory, or dextramer-sorted; not recorded which), collected on the day of the yellow fever booster vaccination. Every receptor here comes from a man between 18 and 29 years old who received the YFV17D yellow fever vaccine. CDR3s include the opening cysteine and the closing phenylalanine or tryptophan. Each record gives: D gene, V gene, J gene, clone size, CDR3 protein, CDR3 DNA. A D gene is named only where the DNA matches it firmly. Rows may omit the clone size; those that give it use once, few, many or a size class.

>TRBD1|TRBV7-9|TRBJ1-2|once
CASSPRAGGNGYTF
TGTGCCAGCAGCCCAAGGGCAGGGGGGAATGGCTACACCTTC
>TRBD1|TRBV29-1|TRBJ1-1|many
CSVEVGQHNTEAFF
TGCAGCGTTGAAGTGGGACAGCATAACACTGAAGCTTTCTTT
>.|TRBV10-3|TRBJ2-1|once
CAISVTGSDSYNEQFF
TGTGCCATCAGTGTAACGGGGTCTGACTCCTACAATGAGCAGTTCTTC
>.|TRBV30|TRBJ2-3|few
CAWRPGDTQYF
TGTGCCTGGAGACCGGGGGATACGCAGTATTTT
>.|TRBV3-1|TRBJ2-3|.
CASSPGAIGSDTQYF
TGTGCCAGCAGCCCGGGGGCCATCGGAAGTGATACGCAGTATTTT
>TRBD1|TRBV5-1|TRBJ2-6|.
CASSLRDRESGANVLTF
TGCGCCAGCAGCTTACGGGACAGGGAAAGTGGGGCCAACGTCCTGACTTTC
>.|TRBV7-2|TRBJ2-2|many
CASSSQGRINGELFF
TGTGCCAGCAGCTCGCAGGGGAGGATAAACGGGGAGCTGTTTTTT
>.|TRBV18|TRBJ1-1|many
CASSQRGTSNTEAFF
TGTGCCAGCTCACAACGGGGCACTTCGAACACTGAAGCTTTCTTT
>TRBD2|TRBV4-2|TRBJ2-3|many
CASSPTSGGGTDTQYF
TGTGCCAGCAGCCCTACTAGCGGGGGGGGGACAGATACGCAGTATTTT
>.|TRBV5-1|TRBJ2-5|many
CASSLTGKETQYF
TGCGCCAGCAGCTTGACAGGGAAAGAGACCCAGTACTTC
>TRBD2|TRBV7-2|TRBJ2-1|few
CASSSGLAVNEQFF
TGTGCCAGCAGCTCGGGACTAGCGGTAAATGAGCAGTTCTTC
>.|TRBV27|TRBJ1-2|many
CASSSQGIGQGYTF
TGTGCCAGCAGTTCCCAGGGGATAGGTCAGGGCTACACCTTC
>.|TRBV6-5|TRBJ1-2|many
CATHLEGRHGYTF
TGTGCCACCCACCTGGAGGGACGCCATGGCTACACCTTC
>.|TRBV6-2/TRBV6-3|TRBJ1-1|many
CASSYADGYTEAFF
TGTGCCAGCAGTTACGCGGACGGTTACACTGAAGCTTTCTTT
>.|TRBV5-4|TRBJ2-3|few
CASSSDKDHTDTQYF
TGTGCCAGCAGCTCGGACAAGGACCACACAGATACGCAGTATTTT
>TRBD2|TRBV3-1|TRBJ2-3|many
CASSRSGADTQYF
TGTGCCAGCAGCCGAAGCGGGGCAGATACGCAGTATTTT
>TRBD2|TRBV10-3|TRBJ2-1|many
CAITTSGGVGEQFF
TGTGCCATCACCACTAGCGGGGGAGTAGGAGAGCAGTTCTTC
>.|TRBV28|TRBJ2-2|.
CASSLTGKERELFF
TGTGCCAGCAGTTTAACGGGGAAAGAAAGGGAGCTGTTTTTT
>TRBD1|TRBV18|TRBJ2-2|many
CASSPQGQINTGELFF
TGTGCCAGCTCACCACAGGGACAGATCAACACCGGGGAGCTGTTTTTT
>TRBD2|TRBV15|TRBJ2-5|many
CATSDWTSGGLYQETQYF
TGTGCCACCAGTGACTGGACTAGCGGGGGACTATACCAAGAGACCCAGTACTTC
>.|TRBV15|TRBJ2-3|many
CATSRDAGTDTQYF
TGTGCCACCAGCAGAGATGCGGGCACAGATACGCAGTATTTT
>TRBD1|TRBV5-1|TRBJ2-3|many
CASSVRDRYTDTQYF
TGCGCCAGCAGCGTTCGGGACAGGTACACAGATACGCAGTATTTT
>.|TRBV5-1|TRBJ2-3|many
CASSLLTDTQYF
TGCGCCAGCAGCTTGCTTACAGATACGCAGTATTTT
>.|TRBV7-9|TRBJ1-1|many
CASSRVVAEAFF
TGTGCCAGCAGTCGTGTGGTGGCCGAAGCTTTCTTT
>.|TRBV20-1|TRBJ2-7|many
CSASWSKTGSGEQYF
TGCAGTGCTAGTTGGTCCAAAACAGGTTCCGGCGAGCAGTACTTC
>.|TRBV3-1|TRBJ1-1|.
CASSQAGGTEAFF
TGTGCCAGCAGCCAAGCGGGGGGCACTGAAGCTTTCTTT
>.|TRBV7-2|TRBJ2-3|many
CASSPGWGGQDTQYF
TGTGCCAGCAGTCCGGGGTGGGGGGGCCAAGATACGCAGTATTTT
>.|TRBV4-1|TRBJ1-2|many
CASSQEGRARYGYTF
TGCGCCAGCAGCCAAGAAGGCCGCGCGCGCTATGGCTACACCTTC
>TRBD1|TRBV18|TRBJ1-2|many
CASSPRTGGYGYTF
TGTGCCAGCTCACCACGGACAGGGGGCTATGGCTACACCTTC
>TRBD2|TRBV5-1|TRBJ2-7|many
CASSSRTSASYEQYF
TGCGCCAGCAGCTCCCGGACTAGCGCCAGCTACGAGCAGTACTTC
>.|TRBV10-3|TRBJ2-1|many
CAISEGQTSSYNEQFF
TGTGCCATCAGTGAGGGACAGACAAGCTCCTACAATGAGCAGTTCTTC
>.|TRBV5-4|TRBJ2-3|many
CASSFDSGDTQYF
TGTGCCAGCAGCTTCGACTCGGGGGATACGCAGTATTTT
>.|TRBV7-2|TRBJ1-5|many
CASSYGVYSNQPQHF
TGTGCCAGCAGCTACGGCGTTTATAGCAATCAGCCCCAGCATTTT
>.|TRBV20-1|TRBJ2-1|many
CSARVSPPNGQFF
TGCAGTGCTAGAGTCTCCCCCCCTAACGGGCAGTTCTTC
>TRBD2|TRBV6-2/TRBV6-3|TRBJ2-1|many
CASSYGLAADEQFF
TGTGCCAGCAGTTACGGGCTAGCGGCGGATGAGCAGTTCTTC
>.|TRBV12-3/TRBV12-4|TRBJ1-5|many
CASSLDSQKPQHF
TGTGCCAGCAGTCTAGACAGCCAAAAGCCCCAGCATTTT
>.|TRBV20-1|TRBJ2-3|many
CSARDFRGTDTQYF
TGCAGTGCTAGAGATTTCAGGGGCACAGATACGCAGTATTTT
>.|TRBV18|TRBJ2-7|many
CASSPWQGPYEQYF
TGTGCCAGCTCACCATGGCAGGGTCCCTACGAGCAGTACTTC
>.|TRBV6-2/TRBV6-3|TRBJ1-1|many
CASKAQPYTEAFF
TGTGCCAGCAAAGCCCAGCCCTACACTGAAGCTTTCTTT
>.|TRBV7-9|TRBJ2-3|many
CASSFGGDSTDTQYF
TGTGCCAGCAGCTTCGGAGGGGATAGCACAGATACGCAGTATTTT
>TRBD1|TRBV5-1|TRBJ2-5|many
CASARQGQETQYF
TGCGCCAGCGCCCGACAGGGGCAAGAGACCCAGTACTTC
>.|TRBV9|TRBJ2-3|few
CASSGWGLRTDTQYF
TGTGCCAGCAGCGGCTGGGGACTCCGCACAGATACGCAGTATTTT
>.|TRBV5-5|TRBJ2-3|many
CASSFGGVTDTQYF
TGTGCCAGCAGCTTCGGCGGGGTAACAGATACGCAGTATTTT
>.|TRBV6-2/TRBV6-3|TRBJ2-1|many
CASRYLAEGGHNEQFF
TGTGCCAGCAGATACCTAGCGGAGGGGGGGCACAATGAGCAGTTCTTC
>TRBD2|TRBV7-2|TRBJ2-1|few
CASSSRGILAGGHFF
TGTGCCAGCAGCTCGAGGGGCATTCTAGCGGGGGGTCACTTCTTC
>.|TRBV29-1|TRBJ1-5|many
CSVDVRKLDRRGNQPQHF
TGCAGCGTTGACGTCAGGAAATTAGACAGACGGGGAAATCAGCCCCAGCATTTT
>.|TRBV5-1|TRBJ2-3|many
CASSSGELIDTQYF
TGCGCCAGCAGCTCGGGGGAATTGATAGATACGCAGTATTTT
>.|TRBV21-1|TRBJ1-1|many
CASSKGGTEAFF
TGTGCCAGCAGCAAAGGGGGCACTGAAGCTTTCTTT
>TRBD1|TRBV18|TRBJ1-1|few
CASSVGQENTEAFF
TGTGCCAGCTCGGTGGGACAGGAGAACACTGAAGCTTTCTTT
>.|TRBV7-3|TRBJ2-3|many
CASSPGYSTDTQYF
TGTGCCAGCAGCCCGGGGTATAGCACAGATACGCAGTATTTT
>.|TRBV7-9|TRBJ2-4|many
CASSLGHSIQYF
TGTGCCAGCAGCTTGGGGCACTCCATTCAGTACTTC
>.|TRBV5-4|TRBJ1-6|many
CASSLDNSPLHF
TGTGCCAGCAGCTTGGACAATTCACCCCTCCACTTT
>TRBD1|TRBV7-2|TRBJ1-1|few
CASSSMTGASTEAFF
TGTGCCAGCAGCTCCATGACAGGGGCTAGCACTGAAGCTTTCTTT
>.|TRBV20-1|TRBJ2-6|many
CSASLAAGANVLTF
TGCAGTGCTAGCCTCGCAGCTGGGGCCAACGTCCTGACTTTC